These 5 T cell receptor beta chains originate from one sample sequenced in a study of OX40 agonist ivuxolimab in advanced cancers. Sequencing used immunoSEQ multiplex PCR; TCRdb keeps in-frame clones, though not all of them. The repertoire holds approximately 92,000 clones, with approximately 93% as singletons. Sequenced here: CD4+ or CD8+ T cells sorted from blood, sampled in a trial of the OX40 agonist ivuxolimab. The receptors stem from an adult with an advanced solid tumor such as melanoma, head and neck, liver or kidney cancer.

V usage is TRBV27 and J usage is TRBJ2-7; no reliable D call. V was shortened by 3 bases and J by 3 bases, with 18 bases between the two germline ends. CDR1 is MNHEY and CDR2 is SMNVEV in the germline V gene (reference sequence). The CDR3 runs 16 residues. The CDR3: CASSFRFGVTRYEQYF. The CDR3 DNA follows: TGTGCCAGCAGTTTTCGTTTTGGGGTCACCCGCTACGAGCAGTACTTC.

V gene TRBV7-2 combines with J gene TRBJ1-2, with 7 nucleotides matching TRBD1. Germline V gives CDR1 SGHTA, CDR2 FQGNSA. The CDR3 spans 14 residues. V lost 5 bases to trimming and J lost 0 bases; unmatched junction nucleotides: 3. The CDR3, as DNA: TGTGCCAGCAGCCGACAGGGCTCTAACTATGGCTACACCTTC. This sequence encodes CASSRQGSNYGYTF.

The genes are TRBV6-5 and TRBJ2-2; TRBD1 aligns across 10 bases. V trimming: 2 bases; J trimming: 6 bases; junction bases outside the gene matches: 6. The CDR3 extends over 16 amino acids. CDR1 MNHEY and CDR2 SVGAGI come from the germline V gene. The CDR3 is CASSYRGQGGAGELFF. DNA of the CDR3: TGTGCCAGCAGTTACCGCGGACAGGGGGGGGCCGGGGAGCTGTTTTTT.

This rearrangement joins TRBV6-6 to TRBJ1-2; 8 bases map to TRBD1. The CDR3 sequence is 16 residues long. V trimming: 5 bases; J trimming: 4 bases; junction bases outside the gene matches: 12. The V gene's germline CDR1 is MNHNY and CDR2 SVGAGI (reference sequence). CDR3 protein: CASSKDRVESVYGYTF. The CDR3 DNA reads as TGTGCCAGCAGTAAGGACAGGGTAGAATCGGTCTATGGCTACACCTTC.

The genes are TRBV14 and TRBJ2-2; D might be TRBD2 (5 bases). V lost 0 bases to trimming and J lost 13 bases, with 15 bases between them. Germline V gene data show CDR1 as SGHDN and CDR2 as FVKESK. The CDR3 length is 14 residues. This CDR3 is CASSQDIGLRGLFF. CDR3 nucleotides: TGTGCCAGCAGCCAAGATATTGGCCTCCGGGGGCTGTTTTTT.